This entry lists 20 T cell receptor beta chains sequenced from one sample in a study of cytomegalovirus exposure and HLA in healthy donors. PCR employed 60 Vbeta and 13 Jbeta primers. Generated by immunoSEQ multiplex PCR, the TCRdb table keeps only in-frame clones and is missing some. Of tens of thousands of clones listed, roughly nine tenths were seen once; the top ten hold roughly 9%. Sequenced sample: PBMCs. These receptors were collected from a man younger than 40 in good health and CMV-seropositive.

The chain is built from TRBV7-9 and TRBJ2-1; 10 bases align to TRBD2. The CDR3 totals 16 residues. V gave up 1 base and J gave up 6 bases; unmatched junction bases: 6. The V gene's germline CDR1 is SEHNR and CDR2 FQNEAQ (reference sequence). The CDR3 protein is CASSLGASGSRNEQFF. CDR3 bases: TGTGCCAGCAGCTTAGGGGCTAGCGGGAGTCGCAATGAGCAGTTCTTC.

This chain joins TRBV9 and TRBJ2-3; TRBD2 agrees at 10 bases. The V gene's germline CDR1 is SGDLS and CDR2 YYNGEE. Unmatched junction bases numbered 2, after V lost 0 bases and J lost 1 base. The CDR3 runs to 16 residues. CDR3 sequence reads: CASSVGLAGGTDTQYF. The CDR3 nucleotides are TGTGCCAGCAGCGTAGGACTAGCGGGTGGCACAGATACGCAGTATTTT.

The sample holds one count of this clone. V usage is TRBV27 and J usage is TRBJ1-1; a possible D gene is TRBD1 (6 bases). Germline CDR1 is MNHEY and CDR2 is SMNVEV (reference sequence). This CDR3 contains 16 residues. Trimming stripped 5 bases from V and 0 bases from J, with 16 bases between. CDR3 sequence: CASSIMGAAVNTEAFF. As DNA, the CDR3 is TGTGCCAGCAGTATAATGGGGGCAGCCGTGAACACTGAAGCTTTCTTT.

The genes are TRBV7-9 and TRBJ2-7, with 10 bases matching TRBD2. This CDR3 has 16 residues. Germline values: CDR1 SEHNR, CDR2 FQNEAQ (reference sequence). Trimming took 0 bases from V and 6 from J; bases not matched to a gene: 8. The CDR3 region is CASSLALAGATIEQYF. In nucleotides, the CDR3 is TGTGCCAGCAGCTTAGCGCTAGCGGGAGCTACCATCGAGCAGTACTTC.

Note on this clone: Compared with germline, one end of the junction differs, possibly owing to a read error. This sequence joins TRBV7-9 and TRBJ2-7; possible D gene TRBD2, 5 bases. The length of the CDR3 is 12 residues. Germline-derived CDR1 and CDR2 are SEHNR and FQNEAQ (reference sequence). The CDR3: CSSSILDYEQYF. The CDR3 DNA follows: TGTTCCAGCAGCATACTAGATTACGAGCAGTACTTC.

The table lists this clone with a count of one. CDR3 sequence: CASSQEVQGVYEQYF. The CDR3 DNA sequence: TGCGCCAGCAGCCAAGAAGTACAGGGGGTCTACGAGCAGTACTTC. This sequence joins TRBV4-1 and TRBJ2-7; 8 bases are a match to TRBD1. This CDR3 region has 15 residues. The junction had 4 bases not matched to a gene; V was cut back by 0 bases and J by 3 bases. Germline-derived CDR1 and CDR2 are MGHRA and YSYEKL.

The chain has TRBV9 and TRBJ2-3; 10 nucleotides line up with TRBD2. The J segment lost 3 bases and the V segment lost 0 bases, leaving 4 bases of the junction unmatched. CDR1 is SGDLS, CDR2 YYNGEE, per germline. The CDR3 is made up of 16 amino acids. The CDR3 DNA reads TGTGCCAGCAGCGTAGGGCCTAGCGGGAGTACAGATACGCAGTATTTT. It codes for CASSVGPSGSTDTQYF.

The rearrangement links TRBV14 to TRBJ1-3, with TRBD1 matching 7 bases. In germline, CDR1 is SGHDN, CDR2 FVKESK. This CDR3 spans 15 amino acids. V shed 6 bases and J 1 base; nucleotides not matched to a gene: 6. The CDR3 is CASSPRGASGNTIYF. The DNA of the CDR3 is TGTGCCAGCAGTCCCAGGGGGGCTTCTGGAAACACCATATATTTT.

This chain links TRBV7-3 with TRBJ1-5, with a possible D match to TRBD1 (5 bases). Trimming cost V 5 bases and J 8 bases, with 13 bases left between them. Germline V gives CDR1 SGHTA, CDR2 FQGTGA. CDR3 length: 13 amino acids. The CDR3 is CASSPRGGEPQHF. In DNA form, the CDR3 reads TGTGCCAGCAGCCCACGGGGCGGGGAGCCCCAGCATTTT.

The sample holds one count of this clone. The CDR3 here is CASSQRPGFGETQYF. CDR3 bases: TGTGCCAGCAGCCAACGCCCAGGGTTCGGGGAGACCCAGTACTTC. The J gene is TRBJ2-5, the V gene TRBV4-2; a weak D match, TRBD1 (5 bases). With 2 bases removed from V and 5 bases from J, the gap between germline ends came to 15 bases. CDR1 is LGHNA and CDR2 is YNFKEQ in the germline V gene. The CDR3 contains 15 residues.

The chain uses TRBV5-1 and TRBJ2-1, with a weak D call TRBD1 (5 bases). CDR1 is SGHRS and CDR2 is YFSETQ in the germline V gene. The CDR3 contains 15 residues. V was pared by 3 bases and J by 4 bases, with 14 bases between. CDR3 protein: CASSSKKGYYNEQFF. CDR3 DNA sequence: TGCGCCAGCAGCTCAAAGAAGGGGTATTACAATGAGCAGTTCTTC.

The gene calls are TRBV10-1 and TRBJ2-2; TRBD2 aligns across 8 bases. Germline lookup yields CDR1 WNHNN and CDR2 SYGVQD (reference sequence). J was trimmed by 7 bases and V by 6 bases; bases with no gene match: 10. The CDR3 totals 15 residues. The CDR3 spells CASSVTRSGSGELFF. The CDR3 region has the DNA TGCGCCAGCAGCGTCACTAGAAGCGGGAGCGGGGAGCTGTTTTTT.

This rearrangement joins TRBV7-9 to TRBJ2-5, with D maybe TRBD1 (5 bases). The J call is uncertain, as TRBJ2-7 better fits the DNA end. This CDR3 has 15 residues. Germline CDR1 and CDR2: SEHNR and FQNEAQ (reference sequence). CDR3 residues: CASSQAQDHSYEQYF. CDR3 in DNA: TGTGCCAGCAGCCAAGCACAGGACCACTCCTACGAGCAGTACTTC.

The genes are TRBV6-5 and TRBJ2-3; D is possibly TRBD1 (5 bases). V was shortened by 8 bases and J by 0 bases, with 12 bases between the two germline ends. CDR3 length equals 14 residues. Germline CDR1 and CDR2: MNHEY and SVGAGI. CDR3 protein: CASHQTGSTDTQYF. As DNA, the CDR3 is TGTGCCAGCCATCAAACAGGTAGCACAGATACGCAGTATTTT.

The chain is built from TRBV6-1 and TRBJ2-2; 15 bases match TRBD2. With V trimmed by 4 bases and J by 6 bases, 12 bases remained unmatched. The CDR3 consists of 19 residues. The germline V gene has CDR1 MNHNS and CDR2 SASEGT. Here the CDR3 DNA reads TGTGCCAGCAGTGGGGGACTAGCGGGAGGTCTCGTAAGAGCCGGGGAGCTGTTTTTT. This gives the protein CASSGGLAGGLVRAGELFF.

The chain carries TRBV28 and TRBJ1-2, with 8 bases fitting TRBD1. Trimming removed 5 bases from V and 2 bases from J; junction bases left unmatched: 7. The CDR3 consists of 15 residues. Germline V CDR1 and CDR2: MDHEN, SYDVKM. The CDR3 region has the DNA TGTGCCAGCAGTCCAGGACAGGGAGGGAACTATGGCTACACCTTC. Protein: CASSPGQGGNYGYTF.

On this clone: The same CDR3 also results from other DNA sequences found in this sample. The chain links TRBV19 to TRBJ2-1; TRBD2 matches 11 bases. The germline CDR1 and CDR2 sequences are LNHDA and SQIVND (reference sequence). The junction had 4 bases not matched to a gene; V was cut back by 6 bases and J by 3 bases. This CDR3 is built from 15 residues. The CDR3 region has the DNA TGTGCCAGTAGCACCGGGACTAGCGGCTACAATGAGCAGTTCTTC. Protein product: CASSTGTSGYNEQFF. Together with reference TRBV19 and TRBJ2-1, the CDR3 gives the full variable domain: DGGITQSPKYLFRKEGQNVTLSCEQNLNHDAMYWYRQDPGQGLRLIYYSQIVNDFQKGDIAEGYSVSREKKESFPLTVTSAQKNPTAFYLCASSTGTSGYNEQFFGPGTRLTVL.

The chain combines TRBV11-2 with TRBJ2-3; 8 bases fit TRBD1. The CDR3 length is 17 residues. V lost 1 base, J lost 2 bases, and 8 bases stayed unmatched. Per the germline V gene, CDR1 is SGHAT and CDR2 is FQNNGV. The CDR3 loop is CASSLGSQGAYTDTQYF. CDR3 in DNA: TGTGCCAGCAGCTTAGGGAGTCAGGGGGCCTACACAGATACGCAGTATTTT.

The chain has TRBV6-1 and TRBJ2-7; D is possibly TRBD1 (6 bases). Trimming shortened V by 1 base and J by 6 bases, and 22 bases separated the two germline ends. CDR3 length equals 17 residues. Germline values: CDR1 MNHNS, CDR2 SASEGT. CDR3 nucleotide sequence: TGTGCCAGCAGTGAAGAGGGACAATATACGAGCAGTATCGAGCAGTACTTC. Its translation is CASSEEGQYTSSIEQYF.

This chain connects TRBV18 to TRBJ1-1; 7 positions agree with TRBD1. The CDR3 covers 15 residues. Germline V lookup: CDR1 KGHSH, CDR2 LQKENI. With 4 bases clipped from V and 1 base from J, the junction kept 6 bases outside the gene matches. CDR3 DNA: TGTGCCAGCTCACTTCATCAGGGGGAGAACACTGAAGCTTTCTTT. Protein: CASSLHQGENTEAFF. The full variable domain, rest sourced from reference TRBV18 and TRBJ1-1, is NAGVMQNPRHLVRRRGQEARLRCSPMKGHSHVYWYRQLPEEGLKFMVYLQKENIIDESGMPKERFSAEFPKEGPSILRIQQVVRGDSAAYFCASSLHQGENTEAFFGQGTRLTVV.